One and the same sample provided the 25 T cell receptor beta chains below, sequenced in a study of blood T cell repertoires in COVID-19. The data were produced by immunoSEQ multiplex PCR, yet TCRdb's version contains in-frame clones alone and is incomplete. There are around 90,000 clones in the sample; around 94% occur only once, and around 6% lies in the top ten. The sample consisted of peripheral blood. Receptors were obtained from a woman in her sixties or seventies with active COVID-19.

V and J are TRBV7-2 and TRBJ2-1; TRBD2 matches 11 bases. The CDR3 has 18 amino acids. CDR1 is SGHTA, CDR2 FQGNSA, per germline. With V trimmed by 2 bases and J by 0 bases, 6 bases remained unmatched. CDR3 DNA sequence: TGTGCCAGCAGCTTATTGGGACTAGCGGTATTCTCCTACAATGAGCAGTTCTTC. Protein: CASSLLGLAVFSYNEQFF. Full variable domain (outside the CDR3, taken from reference TRBV7-2 and TRBJ2-1): GAGVSQSPSNKVTEKGKDVELRCDPISGHTALYWYRQSLGQGLEFLIYFQGNSAPDKSGLPSDRFSAERTGGSVSTLTIQRTQQEDSAVYLCASSLLGLAVFSYNEQFFGPGTRLTVL.

In its sample, this clone was seen once. The CDR3 DNA follows: TGCGCCAGCAGCCAAGAGGGCAGGGGGACCGGGGAGCTGTTTTTT. This gives the protein CASSQEGRGTGELFF. The chain combines TRBV4-3 with TRBJ2-2; 7 bases are shared with TRBD1. The CDR3 consists of 15 residues. CDR1 and CDR2 from the germline V gene are LGHNA and YSLEER. V was pared by 0 bases and J by 5 bases, with 3 bases of the junction left unmatched.

J is TRBJ1-1 and V is TRBV19, with 7 bases that match TRBD1. This CDR3 is built from 13 residues. J gave up 4 bases and V 11 bases, and 10 bases lay outside the gene matches. In germline, CDR1 is LNHDA, CDR2 SQIVND (reference sequence). The CDR3 protein is CAVTVGTATEAFF. Here the CDR3 DNA reads TGTGCCGTTACCGTAGGGACAGCCACTGAAGCTTTCTTT. The full variable domain, with the rest looked up from reference TRBV19 and TRBJ1-1, is DGGITQSPKYLFRKEGQNVTLSCEQNLNHDAMYWYRQDPGQGLRLIYYSQIVNDFQKGDIAEGYSVSREKKESFPLTVTSAQKNPTAFYLCAVTVGTATEAFFGQGTRLTVV.

This chain joins TRBV18 and TRBJ2-1; 7 nucleotides agree with TRBD1. The V gene's germline CDR1 is KGHSH and CDR2 LQKENI. J gave up 0 bases and V 5 bases, and 4 bases lay outside the gene matches. This CDR3 is 15 amino acids long. DNA for the CDR3: TGTGCCAGCTCAACCGGGACAGACTCCTACAATGAGCAGTTCTTC. This sequence encodes CASSTGTDSYNEQFF.

The chain carries TRBV27 and TRBJ2-3; 12 bases align to TRBD2. V lost 6 bases and J lost 4; bases outside the gene matches: 2. Germline V gives CDR1 MNHEY, CDR2 SMNVEV (reference sequence). CDR3 length equals 14 residues. CDR3 bases: TGTGCCAGCAGACCTAGCGGGGGGGCAGATACGCAGTATTTT. Its translation: CASRPSGGADTQYF.

The gene calls are TRBV11-3 and TRBJ2-3; no firm D call. Between the trimmed V and J ends, which lost 0 bases and 0 bases, there was a span of 7 bases. Per germline, CDR1 SGHNT and CDR2 YENEEA. This CDR3 is 15 amino acids long. CDR3 DNA sequence: TGTGCCAGCAGCTTAGATCCCCTTAGCACAGATACGCAGTATTTT. Encoded protein: CASSLDPLSTDTQYF.

The chain carries TRBV7-2 and TRBJ2-4; 8 nucleotides match TRBD1. CDR3 size: 16 residues. The germline CDR1 and CDR2 sequences are SGHTA and FQGNSA. V shed 6 bases, J shed 9 bases, and the junction held 16 bases outside the gene matches. CDR3 sequence: CASRKSSGQAPTIQYF. CDR3 coding DNA: TGTGCCAGCAGGAAGTCATCGGGACAGGCTCCAACCATTCAGTACTTC.

The chain recombines TRBV4-3 with TRBJ1-4; TRBD1 agrees at 8 bases. V was pared by 4 bases and J by 8 bases, with 12 bases of the junction left unmatched. CDR1 is LGHNA, CDR2 YSLEER, per germline. This CDR3 contains 16 residues. CDR3 loop: CASSPSYRGELEKLFF. CDR3 sequence (DNA): TGCGCCAGCAGCCCATCCTACAGGGGGGAGTTGGAAAAACTGTTTTTT.

This chain joins TRBV5-1 and TRBJ2-7, with D possibly matching TRBD1 (6 bases). This CDR3 comprises 13 residues. Between the trimmed V and J ends, which lost 5 bases and 0 bases, there was a span of 9 bases. Germline CDR1 SGHRS, CDR2 YFSETQ. Here the CDR3 reads CASRGDNSYEQYF. The CDR3 DNA sequence: TGCGCCAGCAGGGGGGACAACTCCTACGAGCAGTACTTC.

This chain joins TRBV20-1 and TRBJ1-5, with TRBD1 matching 7 bases. Germline V gene sequence: CDR1 DFQATT, CDR2 SNEGSKA (reference sequence). There are 14 residues in the CDR3. J was trimmed by 5 bases and V by 3 bases; bases with no gene match: 7. For the CDR3, the DNA is TGCAGTGCTAGTATGGCAGGGGGAGATCAGCCCCAGCATTTT. It is translated as CSASMAGGDQPQHF.

The rearrangement uses TRBV5-4 and TRBJ1-6; 11 bases map to TRBD1. With 3 bases clipped from V and 10 bases from J, the junction kept 9 bases outside the gene matches. Looked up from germline, CDR1 is SGHNT and CDR2 is YYREEE (reference sequence). This CDR3 has 16 residues. The chain's CDR3 is CASSSGQGGGSSPLHF. In DNA, the CDR3 is TGTGCCAGCAGCTCGGGACAGGGGGGGGGATCCTCACCCCTCCACTTT.

The chain couples TRBV7-9 to TRBJ2-3, with unresolved D. The CDR3 runs 14 residues. Trimming pared 0 bases from V and 0 bases from J, leaving 4 bases between. CDR1 is SEHNR and CDR2 is FQNEAQ in the germline V gene (reference sequence). The CDR3 DNA reads TGTGCCAGCAGCTTAGCGCGCAGCACAGATACGCAGTATTTT. Amino acid sequence: CASSLARSTDTQYF.

This chain connects TRBV29-1 to TRBJ1-2; 8 nucleotides agree with TRBD1. The germline CDR1 and CDR2 sequences are SQVTM and ANQGSEA. The CDR3 has 12 residues. Trimming cost V 7 bases and J 8 bases; bases outside gene matches: 9. The CDR3 nucleotides read TGCAGCGCCGCGGACAGGGTAAAAGGCTACACCTTC. Protein sequence: CSAADRVKGYTF.

The chain recombines TRBV6-5 with TRBJ1-5; 7 nucleotides line up with TRBD1. The germline CDR1 and CDR2 sequences are MNHEY and SVGAGI. V lost 2 bases to trimming and J lost 3 bases; unmatched junction nucleotides: 4. CDR3 length: 15 residues. CDR3: CASSYGGQHNQPQHF. CDR3 nucleotides: TGTGCCAGCAGTTACGGGGGACAGCACAATCAGCCCCAGCATTTT.

The chain recombines TRBV20-1 with TRBJ1-6; a possible D gene is TRBD1 (5 bases). This CDR3 region has 14 residues. V was trimmed by 3 bases and J by 4 bases, leaving 10 bases between them. Germline-derived CDR1 and CDR2 are DFQATT and SNEGSKA (reference sequence). The CDR3 reads CSASLGGYNSPLHF. CDR3 coding DNA: TGCAGTGCTAGTCTCGGGGGGTATAATTCACCCCTCCACTTT.

J is TRBJ1-4 and V is TRBV20-1; D might be TRBD1 (6 bases). Germline V gives CDR1 DFQATT, CDR2 SNEGSKA (reference sequence). Trimming shortened V by 6 bases and J by 13 bases, and 30 bases separated the two germline ends. CDR3 length: 16 residues. The CDR3 loop is CSASLGGSRGNGALFF. CDR3 DNA sequence: TGCAGTGCCAGTCTTGGGGGCAGCAGAGGGAATGGGGCACTGTTTTTT.

This clone was seen a handful of times. The rearrangement uses TRBV21-1 and TRBJ2-7; TRBD1 is the table's D call and was not checked against the DNA. TRBV21-1 is deemed a pseudogene. This CDR3 has 14 amino acids. In DNA, the CDR3 is TGTGCCAGCAGCGTCCGACAGCAGATCTACGAGCAGTACTTC. This sequence encodes CASSVRQQIYEQYF.

V and J are TRBV4-3 and TRBJ2-2, with TRBD1 matching over 7 bases. V lost 3 bases, J lost 6 bases, and 4 bases stayed unmatched. The CDR3 extends over 14 amino acids. Per germline, CDR1 LGHNA and CDR2 YSLEER. In DNA, the CDR3 is TGCGCCAGCAGCCAGCGCGACAGGGCCGGGGAGCTGTTTTTT. Protein sequence: CASSQRDRAGELFF.

The chain carries TRBV18 and TRBJ1-2; TRBD1 matches 7 bases. The CDR3 contains 15 residues. With V trimmed by 3 bases and J by 4 bases, 8 bases remained unmatched. The germline V gene encodes CDR1 KGHSH and CDR2 LQKENI. CDR3 DNA: TGTGCCAGCTCACCCAGACAGGGAGGTCCCTATGGCTACACCTTC. Translated, it gives CASSPRQGGPYGYTF.

This clone was counted a single time. V usage is TRBV7-2 and J usage is TRBJ2-1, with TRBD2 matching over 14 bases. This CDR3 region has 15 residues. V shed 5 bases and J 9 bases; nucleotides not matched to a gene: 6. The germline gives CDR1 SGHTA, CDR2 FQGNSA. The CDR3 reads CASSETSGRVGEQFF. The CDR3 DNA is TGTGCCAGCAGCGAGACTAGCGGGAGGGTTGGTGAGCAGTTCTTC.

This clone has only one observation. V gene TRBV7-8 combines with J gene TRBJ2-3; possibly TRBD2 for D (5 bases). V shed 5 bases and J shed 2 bases, with 20 bases lying between them. Germline V gene data show CDR1 as SGHVS and CDR2 as FQNEAQ. The CDR3 totals 17 residues. CDR3 sequence reads: CASSPPLRFRDTDTQYF. The CDR3 DNA reads as TGTGCCAGCAGCCCCCCTCTGCGGTTCCGGGACACAGATACGCAGTATTTT.

V is TRBV6-5 and J is TRBJ1-1; no clear D. Trimming shortened V by 6 bases and J by 6 bases, and 14 bases separated the two germline ends. CDR1 is MNHEY and CDR2 is SVGAGI in the germline V gene. There are 13 residues in the CDR3. The CDR3 nucleotides are TGTGCCAGCAGACAGCCCCCCAACGCTGAAGCTTTCTTT. Translated, it gives CASRQPPNAEAFF.

CDR3 sequence (DNA): TGTGCCAGCAGCTTAGATCGCAGGGGCCCTAGCACAGATACGCAGTATTTT. It codes for CASSLDRRGPSTDTQYF. V and J are TRBV7-2 and TRBJ2-3; a possible D gene is TRBD1 (6 bases). The CDR3 is 17 amino acids. V was clipped by 1 base and J by 0 bases, with 14 bases between them. The germline gives CDR1 SGHTA, CDR2 FQGNSA.

In regard to this clone: The sample carries other DNA sequences with the same CDR3. This rearrangement joins TRBV7-9 to TRBJ2-5; D is unresolved. This CDR3 is built from 14 residues. V gave up 1 base and J gave up 5 bases, with 11 bases separating them. CDR1 is SEHNR, CDR2 FQNEAQ, per germline (reference sequence). The CDR3 DNA sequence: TGTGCCAGCAGCTTAGTGCGCGGATTTGAGACCCAGTACTTC. It translates to CASSLVRGFETQYF.

V gene TRBV20-1 combines with J gene TRBJ2-7; 12 nucleotides line up with TRBD1. CDR3 length equals 11 residues. Per germline, CDR1 DFQATT and CDR2 SNEGSKA (reference sequence). The CDR3 DNA reads as TGCGCGGGACAGGGGGCTATCGAGCAGTACTTC. It translates to CAGQGAIEQYF.